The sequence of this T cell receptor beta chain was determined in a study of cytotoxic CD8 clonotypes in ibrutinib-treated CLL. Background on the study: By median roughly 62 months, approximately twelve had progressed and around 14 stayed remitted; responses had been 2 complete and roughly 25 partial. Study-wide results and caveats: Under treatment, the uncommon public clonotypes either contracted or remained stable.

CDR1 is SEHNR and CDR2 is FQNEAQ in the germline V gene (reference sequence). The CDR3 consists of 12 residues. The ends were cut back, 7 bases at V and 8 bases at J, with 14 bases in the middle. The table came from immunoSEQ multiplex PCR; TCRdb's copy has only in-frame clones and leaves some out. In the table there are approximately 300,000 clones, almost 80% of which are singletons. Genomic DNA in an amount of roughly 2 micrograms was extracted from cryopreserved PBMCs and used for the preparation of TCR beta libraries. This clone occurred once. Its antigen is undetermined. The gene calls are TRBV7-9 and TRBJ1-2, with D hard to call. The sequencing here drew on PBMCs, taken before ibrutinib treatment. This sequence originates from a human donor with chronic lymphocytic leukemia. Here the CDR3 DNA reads TGTGCCAGCACGGGGATTTGGGGAGGCTACACCTTC. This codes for CASTGIWGGYTF.